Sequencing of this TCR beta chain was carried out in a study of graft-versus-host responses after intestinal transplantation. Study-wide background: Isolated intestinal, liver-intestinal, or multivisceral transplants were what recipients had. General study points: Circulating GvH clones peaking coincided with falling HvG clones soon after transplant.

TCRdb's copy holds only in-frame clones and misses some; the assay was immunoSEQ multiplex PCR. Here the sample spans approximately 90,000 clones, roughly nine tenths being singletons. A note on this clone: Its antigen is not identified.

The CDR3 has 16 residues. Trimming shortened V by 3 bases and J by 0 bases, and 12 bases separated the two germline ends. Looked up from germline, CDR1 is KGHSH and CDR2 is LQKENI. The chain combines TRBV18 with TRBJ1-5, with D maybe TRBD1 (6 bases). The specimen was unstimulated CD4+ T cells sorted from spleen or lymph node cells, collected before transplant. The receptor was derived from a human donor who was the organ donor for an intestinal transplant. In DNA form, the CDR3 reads TGTGCCAGCTCACCCCCAGGGGTTGGTAGCAATCAGCCCCAGCATTTT. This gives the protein CASSPPGVGSNQPQHF.